This TCR beta chain was captured in a study of long-term antiretroviral therapy in people with HIV. Overall study results and limits: Clonal expansions arising prior to ART prevailed in the repertoire at every time point.

Concerning this clone: The antigen is undetermined.

This CDR3 comprises 15 residues. J was trimmed by 4 bases and V by 3 bases; bases with no gene match: 7. Germline CDR1 is SGHNT and CDR2 is YYREEE (reference sequence). Runs used v3.0 of the immunoSEQ assay and were done at survey level. What sequencing targeted per sample was about 35,000-55,000 T-cell genomes. Produced via immunoSEQ multiplex PCR; TCRdb's table is partial and in-frame only. The sample holds some 15,000 clones, approximately 79% seen once. The genes are TRBV5-4 and TRBJ2-3, with 8 positions matching TRBD2. The origin of this receptor is a man aged 18-30 years with HIV. Sequencing was performed on unsorted PBMCs, taken 0.1 years after starting antiretroviral therapy. CDR3 bases: TGTGCCAGCAGCTCCGGGGGGGGGCAGGCAGATACGCAGTATTTT. It translates to CASSSGGGQADTQYF.